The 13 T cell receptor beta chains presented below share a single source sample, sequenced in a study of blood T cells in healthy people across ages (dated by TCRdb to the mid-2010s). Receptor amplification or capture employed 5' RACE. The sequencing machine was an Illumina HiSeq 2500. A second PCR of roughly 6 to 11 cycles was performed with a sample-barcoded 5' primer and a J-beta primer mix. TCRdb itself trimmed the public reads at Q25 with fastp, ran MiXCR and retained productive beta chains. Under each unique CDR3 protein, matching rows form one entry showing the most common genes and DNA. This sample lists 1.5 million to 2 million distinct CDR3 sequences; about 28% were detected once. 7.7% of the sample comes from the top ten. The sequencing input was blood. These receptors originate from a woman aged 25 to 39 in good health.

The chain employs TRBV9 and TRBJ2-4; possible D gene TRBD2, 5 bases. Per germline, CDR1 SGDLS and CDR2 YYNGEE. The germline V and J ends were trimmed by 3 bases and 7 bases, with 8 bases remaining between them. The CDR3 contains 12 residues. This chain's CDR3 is CASSGETNIQYF. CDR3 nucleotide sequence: TGTGCCAGCAGCGGGGAGACGAACATTCAGTACTTC.

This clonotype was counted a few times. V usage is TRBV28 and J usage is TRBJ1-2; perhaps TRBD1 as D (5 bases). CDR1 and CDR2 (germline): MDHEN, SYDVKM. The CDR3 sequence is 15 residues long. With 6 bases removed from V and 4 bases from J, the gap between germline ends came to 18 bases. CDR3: CASSSGGLGGYGYTF. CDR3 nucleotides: TGTGCCAGCAGCTCCGGGGGGTTAGGCGGCTATGGCTACACCTTC.

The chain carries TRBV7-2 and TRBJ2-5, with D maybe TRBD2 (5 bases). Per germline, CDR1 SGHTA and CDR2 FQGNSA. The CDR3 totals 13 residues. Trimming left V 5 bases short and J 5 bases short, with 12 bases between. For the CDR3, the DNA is TGTGCCAGCAGCCGAAATTCGGGGGAGACCCAGTACTTC. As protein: CASSRNSGETQYF.

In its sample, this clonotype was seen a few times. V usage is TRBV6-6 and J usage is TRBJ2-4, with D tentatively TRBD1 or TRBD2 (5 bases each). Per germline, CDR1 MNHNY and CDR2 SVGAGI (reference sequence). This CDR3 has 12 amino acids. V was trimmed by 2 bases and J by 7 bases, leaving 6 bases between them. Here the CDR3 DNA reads TGTGCCAGCAGTTACGAGGGGAACATTCAGTACTTC. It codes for CASSYEGNIQYF.

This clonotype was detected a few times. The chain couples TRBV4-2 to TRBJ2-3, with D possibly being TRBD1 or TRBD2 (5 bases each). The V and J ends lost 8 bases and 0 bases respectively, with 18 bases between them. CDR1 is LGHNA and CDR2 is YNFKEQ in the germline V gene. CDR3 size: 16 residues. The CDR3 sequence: CASEGTGTLSTDTQYF. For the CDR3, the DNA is TGTGCCAGCGAGGGAACAGGCACTCTTAGCACAGATACGCAGTATTTT.

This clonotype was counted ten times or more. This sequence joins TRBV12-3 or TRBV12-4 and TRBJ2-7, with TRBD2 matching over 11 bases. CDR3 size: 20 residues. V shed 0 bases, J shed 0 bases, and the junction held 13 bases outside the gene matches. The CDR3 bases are TGTGCCAGCAGTTTAGCTACAGGGGTAGGACTAGCGGGCTTCTCCTACGAGCAGTACTTC. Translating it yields CASSLATGVGLAGFSYEQYF.

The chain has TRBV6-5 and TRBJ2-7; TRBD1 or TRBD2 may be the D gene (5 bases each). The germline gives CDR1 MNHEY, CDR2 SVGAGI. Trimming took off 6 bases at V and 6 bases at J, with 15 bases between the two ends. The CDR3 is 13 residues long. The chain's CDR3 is CASSPGRWGEQYF. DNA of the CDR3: TGTGCCAGCAGCCCGGGACGCTGGGGCGAGCAGTACTTC.

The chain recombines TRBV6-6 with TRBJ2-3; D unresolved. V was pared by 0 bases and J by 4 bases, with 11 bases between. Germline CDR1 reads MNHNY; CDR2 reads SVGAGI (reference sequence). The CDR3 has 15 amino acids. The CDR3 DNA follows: TGTGCCAGCAGTTACTCGACGCTTTCGGCAGATACGCAGTATTTT. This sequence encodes CASSYSTLSADTQYF.

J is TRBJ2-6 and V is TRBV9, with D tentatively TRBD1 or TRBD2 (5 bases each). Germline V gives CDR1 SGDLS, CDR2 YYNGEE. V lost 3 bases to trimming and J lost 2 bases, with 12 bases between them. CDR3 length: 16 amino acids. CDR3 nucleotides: TGTGCCAGCAGCGCCCGGGACGGTGCTGGGGCCAACGTCCTGACTTTC. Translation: CASSARDGAGANVLTF.

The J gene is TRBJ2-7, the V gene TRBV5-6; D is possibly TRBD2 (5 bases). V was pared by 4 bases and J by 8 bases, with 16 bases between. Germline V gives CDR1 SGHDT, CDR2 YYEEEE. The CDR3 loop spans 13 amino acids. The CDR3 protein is CASSRIGKYKQYF. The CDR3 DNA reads TGTGCCAGCAGCCGAATCGGGAAGTACAAGCAGTACTTC.

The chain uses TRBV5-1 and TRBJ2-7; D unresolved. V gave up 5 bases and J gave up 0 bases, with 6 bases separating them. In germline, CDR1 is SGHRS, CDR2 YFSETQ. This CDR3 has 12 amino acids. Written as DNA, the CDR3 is TGCGCCAGCAGGATGAGCTCCTACGAGCAGTACTTC. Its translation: CASRMSSYEQYF.

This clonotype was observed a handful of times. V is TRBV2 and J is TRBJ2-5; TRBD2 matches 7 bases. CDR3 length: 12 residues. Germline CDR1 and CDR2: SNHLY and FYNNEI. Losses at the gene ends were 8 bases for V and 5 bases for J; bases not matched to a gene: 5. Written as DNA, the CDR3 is TGTGCCAGCCGCAACGGGGGGGAGACCCAGTACTTC. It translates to CASRNGGETQYF.

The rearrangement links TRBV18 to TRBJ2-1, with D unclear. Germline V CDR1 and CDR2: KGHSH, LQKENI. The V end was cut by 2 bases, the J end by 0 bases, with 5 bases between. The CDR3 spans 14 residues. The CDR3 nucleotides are TGTGCCAGCTCACCAGCAGTCTCCTACAATGAGCAGTTCTTC. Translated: CASSPAVSYNEQFF.